This TCR beta chain was obtained from a study of CD8 T cells in ankylosing spondylitis. The study, taken as a whole, reports: In peripheral blood, disease-linked CD8+ clones occurred at relatively low frequencies.

Details on this clonotype: The antigen remains undetermined.

Via MiXCR, TCRdb re-called the 5' RACE reads, giving one row per CDR3 protein. The table records some 200,000 distinct CDR3 sequences, around 13% of them present only once. The germline V gene has CDR1 MNHEY and CDR2 SMNVEV (reference sequence). The V and J ends lost 2 bases and 0 bases respectively, with 7 bases between them. The CDR3 contains 14 residues. The source material was blood, either unsorted or a sorted T cell fraction (not recorded which). This sequence originates from a male donor with ankylosing spondylitis or in good health (not recorded which). The chain links TRBV27 to TRBJ1-1, with a possible D match to TRBD1 (5 bases). CDR3 amino acids: CASSLGAVNTEAFF. CDR3 nucleotide sequence: TGTGCCAGCAGTTTAGGGGCGGTGAACACTGAAGCTTTCTTT.